Sequencing of this TCR beta chain was carried out in a study of CD8+ T cells in alopecia areata. As to treatment: oral pan-JAK inhibitor, 5-10 mg twice daily. Reverse transcribed after extraction, RNA yielded cDNA as the sequencing template. The assay was immunoSEQ multiplex PCR, and TCRdb's table has in-frame clones only and misses some. This sample has 150,000 to 200,000 clones, with roughly 60% found just once. Germline lookup yields CDR1 LGHNA and CDR2 YSLEER. CDR3 length equals 11 residues. V lost 4 bases to trimming and J lost 5 bases, with 3 bases between them. V and J are TRBV4-3 and TRBJ2-1; the D is unclear. This receptor was identified in a human donor with alopecia areata. The source material was CD4+ T cells sorted from blood, sampled around week 49, from a patient treated with tofacitinib. The CDR3 loop reads CASSPHNEQFF. In DNA, the CDR3 is TGCGCCAGCAGCCCCCACAATGAGCAGTTCTTC.